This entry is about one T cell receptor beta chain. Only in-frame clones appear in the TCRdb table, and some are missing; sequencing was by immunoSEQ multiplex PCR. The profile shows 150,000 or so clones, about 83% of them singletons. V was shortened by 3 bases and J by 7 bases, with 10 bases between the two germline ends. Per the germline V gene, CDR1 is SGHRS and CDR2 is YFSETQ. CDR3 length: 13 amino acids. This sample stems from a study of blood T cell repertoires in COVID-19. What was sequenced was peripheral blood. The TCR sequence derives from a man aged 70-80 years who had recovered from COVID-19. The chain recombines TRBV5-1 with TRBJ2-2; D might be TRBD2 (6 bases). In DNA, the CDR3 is TGCGCCAGCAGCTCCGAGGGAGGCGGGGAGCTGTTTTTT. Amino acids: CASSSEGGGELFF.